This T cell receptor (beta chain) stems from a study of stem cell transplantation in POMP-related autoinflammatory disease. Libraries were prepared by immunoSEQ multiplex PCR; TCRdb keeps only in-frame clonotypes and omits some of them. Among some 68,000 clones listed, approximately 90% were seen once. The CDR3 covers 13 residues. V lost 1 base to trimming and J lost 5 bases, with 8 bases between them. In germline, CDR1 is SEHNR, CDR2 FQNEAQ (reference sequence). This clonotype was sampled from a human patient with POMP-related autoinflammation and immune dysregulation (PRAID). Some of the T cells may derive from the graft donor. The material was CD4+ T cells from PBMCs, obtained after stem cell transplantation. The chain uses TRBV7-9 and TRBJ2-5, with D unresolved. CDR3 amino acids: CASSLGVWETQYF. DNA for the CDR3: TGTGCCAGCAGCTTAGGGGTCTGGGAGACCCAGTACTTC.